Each of the 19 T cell receptor beta chains below was sequenced from the same sample in a study of regulatory T cells in long-lasting Graves disease. Stated time point: persistent/refractory GD, antithyroid drugs over 5 years with positive TRAb. With RNA extracted from PBMCs as input, the TCR library was made. Assembly of TCR beta libraries relied on iRepertoire HTBI primers together with Arm-PCR of CDR3 regions. TCRdb processed the multiplex PCR reads anew with MiXCR; each CDR3 protein has one entry. The sample contains roughly 490,000 distinct CDR3 sequences, approximately 23% of which appear only once. Material: peripheral blood mononuclear cells (PBMCs), obtained when the disease was refractory, from a patient treated with antithyroid drugs. The receptor source for this set is a female donor with Graves disease.

V gene TRBV5-5 combines with J gene TRBJ2-7, with TRBD1 matching over 8 bases. Germline CDR1 SGHKS, CDR2 YYEKEE (reference sequence). This CDR3 is built from 15 residues. The ends lost 4 bases at V and 3 bases at J; junction bases unmatched: 9. The CDR3 is CASSPTSTGVYEQYF. In DNA form, the CDR3 reads TGTGCCAGCAGCCCTACCTCGACAGGGGTCTACGAGCAGTACTTC.

This clonotype occurred many times. The genes are TRBV29-1 and TRBJ1-2, with D possibly matching TRBD1 (5 bases). Germline-derived CDR1 and CDR2 are SQVTM and ANQGSEA. V dropped 3 bases and J dropped 0 bases, with 17 bases sitting between them. The CDR3 loop spans 16 amino acids. CDR3 residues: CSVDRGVSLSNYGYTF. DNA of the CDR3: TGCAGCGTTGATCGGGGGGTTTCCCTTTCTAACTATGGCTACACCTTC.

The genes are TRBV4-3 and TRBJ2-3; D may match TRBD1 or TRBD2 (5 bases each). Trimming left V 0 bases short and J 7 bases short, with 14 bases between. This CDR3 contains 15 residues. Germline CDR1 LGHNA, CDR2 YSLEER. CDR3 in amino acids: CASSQDGIRENTQYF. CDR3 in DNA: TGCGCCAGCAGCCAAGATGGTATCAGGGAGAATACGCAGTATTTT.

In this sample, this clonotype turned up many times. This chain links TRBV29-1 with TRBJ2-7; 10 nucleotides agree with TRBD1. Germline V lookup: CDR1 SQVTM, CDR2 ANQGSEA. J was trimmed by 4 bases and V by 6 bases; bases with no gene match: 6. The CDR3 consists of 13 residues. In DNA, the CDR3 is TGCAGCGTATATGGACAGGGGGGATACGAGCAGTACTTC. Translated: CSVYGQGGYEQYF.

The chain links TRBV7-8 to TRBJ2-7, with 7 nucleotides matching TRBD2. With 1 base clipped from V and 1 base from J, the junction kept 4 bases outside the gene matches. In germline, CDR1 is SGHVS, CDR2 FQNEAQ. This CDR3 comprises 15 residues. The CDR3 coding sequence is TGTGCCAGCAGCTTAGGGACTAGTAATTCCTACGAGCAGTACTTC. Amino acid sequence: CASSLGTSNSYEQYF. The full variable domain, completed using reference TRBV7-8 and TRBJ2-7, is GAGVSQSPRYKVAKRGQDVALRCDPISGHVSLFWYQQALGQGPEFLTYFQNEAQLDKSGLPSDRFFAERPEGSVSTLKIQRTQQEDSAVYLCASSLGTSNSYEQYFGPGTRLTVT.

This clonotype occurred many times. The genes are TRBV7-6 and TRBJ1-1, with 7 bases aligning to TRBD1. Germline lookup yields CDR1 SGHVS and CDR2 FNYEAQ. V lost 3 bases to trimming and J lost 2 bases; unmatched junction nucleotides: 9. CDR3 length: 16 residues. CDR3 in amino acids: CASSFDSGTVNTEAFF. The CDR3, as DNA: TGTGCCAGCAGCTTCGATTCCGGGACAGTCAACACTGAAGCTTTCTTT.

This clonotype was seen a handful of times. The chain employs TRBV2 and TRBJ2-2; 9 bases fit TRBD1. This CDR3 has 14 amino acids. The junction had 4 bases not matched to a gene; V was cut back by 6 bases and J by 5 bases. CDR1 SNHLY and CDR2 FYNNEI come from the germline V gene. The DNA of the CDR3 is TGTGCCAGCAGAATCGGGACAGGGACCGGGGAGCTGTTTTTT. Its protein is CASRIGTGTGELFF.

The table lists this clonotype with a few counts. The chain employs TRBV19 and TRBJ2-7, with 11 positions matching TRBD2. The CDR3 has 16 amino acids. The germline gives CDR1 LNHDA, CDR2 SQIVND (reference sequence). The V segment lost 4 bases and the J segment 5 bases; nucleotides outside the gene matches: 10. Written as DNA, the CDR3 is TGTGCCAGTAGTAGCACCCTAGCGGGAGGAGGGGACGAGCAGTACTTC. Residues: CASSSTLAGGGDEQYF.

V and J are TRBV12-3 or TRBV12-4 and TRBJ1-3, with a tentative D call TRBD1 (5 bases). Trimming shortened V by 6 bases and J by 0 bases, and 21 bases separated the two germline ends. There are 18 residues in the CDR3. CDR3 loop: CASRPNPGLRTSGNTIYF. The CDR3 coding sequence is TGTGCCAGCAGACCAAATCCGGGACTCCGGACCTCTGGAAACACCATATATTTT.

This clonotype has a single count. A much larger clonotype is one base distant, so this may be a read error. The V gene is TRBV20-1, the J gene TRBJ1-2; the match to TRBD1 covers 7 bases. V lost 8 bases to trimming and J lost 3 bases; unmatched junction nucleotides: 9. The CDR3 loop spans 13 amino acids. The germline gives CDR1 DFQATT, CDR2 SNEGSKA (reference sequence). DNA for the CDR3: TGCAGTTGTATACGAGGGGGCCACTATGGCTACACCTTC. This codes for CSCIRGGHYGYTF.

Only a few counts were recorded for this clonotype. This rearrangement joins TRBV11-3 to TRBJ2-7; D gene ambiguous. Germline V CDR1 and CDR2: SGHNT, YENEEA. Trimming shortened V by 1 base and J by 2 bases, and 9 bases separated the two germline ends. This CDR3 is built from 14 residues. CDR3 residues: CASSLVSAAYEQYF. As DNA, the CDR3 is TGTGCCAGCAGCTTAGTGAGCGCCGCCTACGAGCAGTACTTC.

This clonotype was seen at least ten times. The J gene is TRBJ1-5, the V gene TRBV2; unclear D gene. The ends were cut back, 6 bases at V and 1 base at J, with 4 bases in the middle. Germline V gene data show CDR1 as SNHLY and CDR2 as FYNNEI. This CDR3 has 12 amino acids. The CDR3 bases are TGTGCCAGCAGCGCGAGCAATCAGCCCCAGCATTTT. It yields the protein CASSASNQPQHF.

This chain joins TRBV7-2 and TRBJ1-3, with TRBD1 identical over 9 bases. J lost 11 bases, V lost 3 bases, and 5 bases had no gene match. The CDR3 contains 13 residues. Germline loops: CDR1 SGHTA, CDR2 FQGNSA. CDR3 nucleotides: TGTGCCAGCAGCTTTGGACAGGGGACCGCCATATATTTT. This sequence encodes CASSFGQGTAIYF.

The rearrangement uses TRBV5-8 and TRBJ1-2, with D unclear. Trimming cost V 0 bases and J 2 bases, with 14 bases left between them. Looked up from germline, CDR1 is SGHTS and CDR2 is YDEGEE. The length of the CDR3 is 16 residues. The CDR3 spells CASSLVGGGGNYGYTF. The CDR3 bases are TGTGCCAGCAGCTTGGTCGGAGGTGGCGGAAACTATGGCTACACCTTC.

This clonotype appeared many times. This chain uses TRBV12-5 with TRBJ1-1; the D gene is possibly TRBD1 (5 bases). V was shortened by 5 bases and J by 0 bases, with 16 bases between the two germline ends. Germline lookup yields CDR1 LGHNT and CDR2 FRNRAP. The CDR3 runs to 16 residues. CDR3 in amino acids: CASGQRNGGMNTEAFF. The CDR3 nucleotides read TGTGCTAGTGGTCAAAGGAACGGGGGGATGAACACTGAAGCTTTCTTT.

Turning to this clonotype: This could be a read error, since a much larger clone is one nucleotide away. The chain is built from TRBV28 and TRBJ1-4; D not certain. The V gene's germline CDR1 is MDHEN and CDR2 SYDVKM. CDR3 length equals 15 residues. The CDR3 sequence is CAGSLPLTGTEKLFF. The DNA of the CDR3 is TGTGCCGGCAGTCTCCCCCTGACGGGTACTGAAAAACTGTTTTTT.

This clonotype has a count of ten or more. The V call is TRBV28, the J call TRBJ2-3; 8 positions agree with TRBD2. Trimming removed 4 bases from V and 0 bases from J; junction bases left unmatched: 6. The CDR3 covers 16 residues. Germline-derived CDR1 and CDR2 are MDHEN and SYDVKM. The CDR3: CASSSTSGGSTDTQYF. The CDR3 DNA is TGTGCCAGCAGTTCAACCAGCGGGGGCAGCACAGATACGCAGTATTTT.

This clonotype has more than one count but fewer than ten. The genes are TRBV10-3 and TRBJ1-5; weak D call: TRBD1 (6 bases). Germline V gene sequence: CDR1 ENHRY, CDR2 SYGVKD. V lost 4 bases and J 2 bases, leaving 9 bases between the germline ends. The CDR3 contains 14 residues. DNA for the CDR3: TGTGCCATCAGTGGGACAGACGGCAATCAGCCCCAGCATTTT. Its translation: CAISGTDGNQPQHF.

The sample holds many counts of this clonotype. The gene calls are TRBV12-3 or TRBV12-4 and TRBJ1-4; no firm D call. V was cut by 4 bases and J by 0 bases, with 9 bases left in between. This CDR3 has 15 amino acids. Written as DNA, the CDR3 is TGTGCCAGCAGTTCCCTAACTGCAACTAATGAAAAACTGTTTTTT. Translated, it gives CASSSLTATNEKLFF.